In this sample, the clone carrying this T cell receptor beta chain turned up a few times. This sample was taken from a study of blood T cell repertoires in COVID-19. Data came from immunoSEQ multiplex PCR; TCRdb stores just in-frame clones and leaves some out. This table holds more than 250,000 clones, more than 70% found once. The sequenced sample was peripheral blood. This receptor was taken from a young man who had recovered from COVID-19.

The CDR3 spells CASSQESRGLSGANVLTF. The CDR3 DNA sequence: TGTGCCAGCAGCCAAGAGTCCAGGGGGCTATCTGGGGCCAACGTCCTGACTTTC. The rearrangement uses TRBV3-1 (or the pseudogene TRBV3-2) and TRBJ2-6; 8 bases align to TRBD1. The CDR3 runs 18 residues. V was clipped by 0 bases and J by 1 base; unmatched bases: 5. Per the germline V gene, CDR1 is LGHDT and CDR2 is YNNKEL (reference sequence).